The 10 T cell receptor beta chains below were found in one sample sequenced in a study of blood T cell repertoires in COVID-19. Profiling relied on immunoSEQ multiplex PCR, and the TCRdb table lists in-frame clones only, not all of them. The sample has 52,000 or so clones; roughly 91% are singletons. Material: peripheral blood. Receptors originate from a human donor in a cohort sampled during active COVID-19.

This rearrangement joins TRBV9 to TRBJ2-3; 8 positions match TRBD2. The J segment lost 3 bases and the V segment lost 3 bases, leaving 6 bases of the junction unmatched. Germline CDR1 reads SGDLS; CDR2 reads YYNGEE. The CDR3 is 15 residues long. CDR3 loop: CASSGIGRGTDTQYF. The CDR3 DNA is TGTGCCAGCAGCGGAATCGGGAGGGGTACAGATACGCAGTATTTT.

This chain connects TRBV25-1 to TRBJ2-2; 8 positions agree with TRBD2. The CDR3 has 16 amino acids. Germline trimming cut 2 bases from V and 7 bases from J; bases unmatched to any gene: 9. CDR1 is MGHDK, CDR2 SYGVNS, per germline. The CDR3: CASSEVKGLGGGELFF. CDR3 coding DNA: TGTGCCAGCAGTGAAGTGAAGGGACTAGGCGGCGGGGAGCTGTTTTTT.

The chain couples TRBV11-3 to TRBJ2-3, with D possibly TRBD1 on 6 matching bases. V shed 4 bases and J shed 3 bases, with 11 bases lying between them. The CDR3 is 14 residues long. Germline V gives CDR1 SGHNT, CDR2 YENEEA. The CDR3 is CASSSTGNTDTQYF. The CDR3 DNA reads as TGTGCCAGCAGCTCAACAGGGAATACAGATACGCAGTATTTT.

The V call is TRBV7-3, the J call TRBJ2-1, with TRBD1 as a possible D gene (6 bases). This CDR3 region has 14 residues. The ends were cut back, 3 bases at V and 9 bases at J, with 15 bases in the middle. From germline, CDR1 is SGHTA and CDR2 FQGTGA. The CDR3 DNA reads as TGTGCCAGCAGCTTCAGGGGATATCGAGGTGAGCAGTTCTTC. The encoded protein is CASSFRGYRGEQFF.

This clone has a handful of counts. The chain couples TRBV5-1 to TRBJ2-7, with 11 positions matching TRBD1. Germline trimming cut 4 bases from V and 7 bases from J; bases unmatched to any gene: 13. The CDR3 length is 16 residues. Germline CDR1 reads SGHRS; CDR2 reads YFSETQ. CDR3 coding DNA: TGCGCCAGCAGCCGGAAAAAGGACAGGGGGCCATGGGAGCAGTACTTC. This gives the protein CASSRKKDRGPWEQYF.

DNA for the CDR3: TGTGCCAGCAGTTACGGTCCGAGCTACGAGCAGTACTTC. This sequence encodes CASSYGPSYEQYF. The chain employs TRBV6-5 and TRBJ2-7, with unresolved D. The V end lost 2 bases, the J end lost 3 bases, and 8 bases lay between the germline ends. CDR1 MNHEY and CDR2 SVGAGI come from the germline V gene. The CDR3 is 13 amino acids.

The chain has TRBV3-1 (or the pseudogene TRBV3-2) and TRBJ2-2; D uncertain. In germline, CDR1 is LGHDT, CDR2 YNNKEL (reference sequence). Trimming took 4 bases from V and 1 from J, leaving 7 bases between them. This CDR3 is built from 14 residues. CDR3 nucleotide sequence: TGTGCCAGCAGCCTCCGACTGAACACCGGGGAGCTGTTTTTT. Its protein product is CASSLRLNTGELFF.

The rearrangement links TRBV15 to TRBJ2-2; D remains unclear. Trimming left V 4 bases short and J 4 bases short, with 4 bases between. This CDR3 is 12 amino acids long. Germline loops: CDR1 LNHNV, CDR2 YYDKDF (reference sequence). The CDR3 is CATSIITGELFF. The CDR3 region has the DNA TGTGCCACCAGCATTATCACCGGGGAGCTGTTTTTT.

The J gene is TRBJ1-5, the V gene TRBV27; 8 nucleotides match TRBD1. Trimming cost V 8 bases and J 1 base; bases outside gene matches: 7. CDR1 is MNHEY and CDR2 is SMNVEV in the germline V gene (reference sequence). CDR3 length equals 15 residues. The CDR3 region is CASQRTGSSNQPQHF. CDR3 sequence (DNA): TGTGCCAGCCAAAGGACAGGGTCGAGCAATCAGCCCCAGCATTTT.

The genes are TRBV5-1 and TRBJ2-1, with TRBD2 as a possible D gene (6 bases). Trimming left V 5 bases short and J 0 bases short, with 12 bases between. The CDR3 sequence is 15 residues long. Germline values: CDR1 SGHRS, CDR2 YFSETQ. CDR3 residues: CASRTGTVSYNEQFF. CDR3 sequence (DNA): TGCGCCAGCAGGACCGGGACTGTCTCCTACAATGAGCAGTTCTTC.